Here is one T cell receptor (beta chain) with its context. Method: immunoSEQ multiplex PCR; TCRdb's copy keeps in-frame clones and lacks some. Of 65,000 to 85,000 clones in the sample, 95% to 97% were seen once. These data originate in a study of technical replicates of blood from a handful of donors. Germline loops: CDR1 MNHNS, CDR2 SASEGT. J gave up 0 bases and V 3 bases, and 5 bases lay outside the gene matches. CDR3 length: 15 amino acids. This chain joins TRBV6-1 and TRBJ2-7; TRBD1 agrees at 7 bases. The sample taken for sequencing was T cells isolated from PBMCs. The sequence was obtained from a human donor in good health. CDR3 protein: CASSDRDRASYEQYF. In nucleotides, the CDR3 is TGTGCCAGCAGTGACCGGGACAGAGCCTCCTACGAGCAGTACTTC.